Each of the 25 T cell receptor beta chains below was sequenced from the same sample in a study of T cell responses to AZD1222 COVID-19 vaccine. The table came from immunoSEQ multiplex PCR; TCRdb's copy has only in-frame clones and leaves some out. The repertoire consists of about 34,000 clones, with roughly nine tenths occurring once and the leading ten covering approximately 7%. The material was peripheral blood, obtained on day 0 of AZD1222 vaccination. These receptor sequences come from an adult in good health.

This chain uses TRBV6-5 with TRBJ2-7; D perhaps matches TRBD2 (6 bases). CDR1 is MNHEY and CDR2 is SVGAGI in the germline V gene. The CDR3 spans 12 residues. Trimming left V 6 bases short and J 5 bases short, with 11 bases between. CDR3 in DNA: TGTGCCAGCAGGCGCGGGGCCCACGAGCAGTACTTC. It codes for CASRRGAHEQYF.

The V call is TRBV7-8, the J call TRBJ2-1; weak D call: TRBD1 (5 bases). V was pared by 5 bases and J by 3 bases, with 14 bases between. This CDR3 spans 15 amino acids. The germline CDR1 and CDR2 sequences are SGHVS and FQNEAQ. CDR3 loop: CASSPRVTNYNEQFF. CDR3 in DNA: TGTGCCAGCAGCCCCAGGGTCACAAACTACAATGAGCAGTTCTTC.

This chain connects TRBV4-2 to TRBJ2-7; TRBD2 agrees at 11 bases. V dropped 0 bases and J dropped 7; count of bases not matched to a gene: 5. CDR1 is LGHNA, CDR2 YNFKEQ, per germline. The CDR3 spans 15 residues. The CDR3 DNA reads as TGTGCCAGCAGCCAAGACCTAGCGGGAGGAAGGGAGCAGTACTTC. Protein sequence: CASSQDLAGGREQYF.

The gene calls are TRBV19 and TRBJ2-7; 9 bases align to TRBD1. CDR3 size: 17 residues. V shed 6 bases and J 1 base; nucleotides not matched to a gene: 13. Germline V gives CDR1 LNHDA, CDR2 SQIVND (reference sequence). The CDR3 sequence is CASSQQPPDRGSYEQYF. The CDR3 bases are TGTGCCAGTAGCCAACAACCCCCGGACAGGGGTTCCTACGAGCAGTACTTC.

This clone was detected a few times. V is TRBV15 and J is TRBJ1-1, with 9 bases matching TRBD1. This CDR3 has 14 residues. V was pared by 2 bases and J by 4 bases, with 2 bases of the junction left unmatched. From germline, CDR1 is LNHNV and CDR2 YYDKDF (reference sequence). CDR3 in DNA: TGTGCCACCAGCAGACTGACAGGGGGCACTGAAGCTTTCTTT. This translates into CATSRLTGGTEAFF.

This clone was seen a handful of times. The gene calls are TRBV9 and TRBJ1-1; no clear D. V was cut by 4 bases and J by 5 bases, with 15 bases left in between. CDR1 is SGDLS and CDR2 is YYNGEE in the germline V gene. There are 14 residues in the CDR3. In nucleotides, the CDR3 is TGTGCCAGCAGCATCCACGACACCCCAACTGAAGCTTTCTTT. It translates to CASSIHDTPTEAFF. Drawing the rest from reference TRBV9 and TRBJ1-1, the complete variable domain is DSGVTQTPKHLITATGQRVTLRCSPRSGDLSVYWYQQSLDQGLQFLIQYYNGEERAKGNILERFSAQQFPDLHSELNLSSLELGDSALYFCASSIHDTPTEAFFGQGTRLTVV.

CDR3 DNA: TGCGCCAGCAGCGGGAGGACAGGGGGCATTGGCTACACCTTC. Amino acids: CASSGRTGGIGYTF. V is TRBV5-1 and J is TRBJ1-2; 11 bases map to TRBD1. V dropped 4 bases and J dropped 7; count of bases not matched to a gene: 6. CDR1 and CDR2 (germline): SGHRS, YFSETQ. This CDR3 comprises 14 residues.

This CDR3 reads CASSTLKTGTGFNQPQHF. DNA of the CDR3: TGTGCCAGCAGCACACTGAAAACCGGGACAGGGTTCAATCAGCCCCAGCATTTT. This chain joins TRBV5-8 and TRBJ1-5; 9 bases are shared with TRBD1. Germline V gives CDR1 SGHTS, CDR2 YDEGEE. V was pared by 4 bases and J by 3 bases, with 14 bases of the junction left unmatched. The CDR3 covers 18 residues. Complete variable domain (other parts from reference TRBV5-8 and TRBJ1-5): EAGVTQSPTHLIKTRGQQATLRCSPISGHTSVYWYQQALGLGLQFLLWYDEGEERNRGNFPPRFSGRQFPNYSSELNVNALELEDSALYLCASSTLKTGTGFNQPQHFGDGTRLSIL.

A word on this clone: The junction shows a germline mismatch at one end, possibly a read error. The chain has TRBV10-3 and TRBJ2-5, with TRBD2 as a possible D gene (6 bases). The CDR3 runs to 12 residues. Germline CDR1 ENHRY, CDR2 SYGVKD. The CDR3, as DNA: TGTGCCATCTCAGCGGGTCAAGGGACCCAGTACTTC. This codes for CAISAGQGTQYF.

The rearrangement joins TRBV6-2 or TRBV6-3 to TRBJ2-3, with 11 bases matching TRBD1. Per germline, CDR1 MNHEY and CDR2 SVGEGT. J lost 5 bases, V lost 5 bases, and 6 bases had no gene match. There are 15 residues in the CDR3. CDR3 sequence: CASSDAGTGGDTQYF. CDR3 DNA sequence: TGTGCCAGCAGTGACGCCGGGACAGGGGGAGATACGCAGTATTTT.

The chain carries TRBV7-2 and TRBJ2-7; D may be TRBD1 or TRBD2 (6 bases each). CDR3 length: 15 amino acids. Germline V lookup: CDR1 SGHTA, CDR2 FQGNSA. The V end was cut by 0 bases, the J end by 4 bases, with 13 bases between. The DNA for the CDR3 is TGTGCCAGCAGCTTAGCGTGGGGGGCACTATACGAGCAGTACTTC. It translates to CASSLAWGALYEQYF.

The V call is TRBV5-5, the J call TRBJ1-4; D might be TRBD1 (6 bases). The CDR3 has 13 amino acids. The germline V gene encodes CDR1 SGHKS and CDR2 YYEKEE (reference sequence). V lost 5 bases, J lost 7 bases, and 12 bases lay in between. Here the CDR3 DNA reads TGTGCCAGCAGGCCTACAGGGTTTGAAAAACTGTTTTTT. Its protein product is CASRPTGFEKLFF.

V and J are TRBV18 and TRBJ2-1; 11 bases fit TRBD2. The germline V gene has CDR1 KGHSH and CDR2 LQKENI. The CDR3 is made up of 15 amino acids. The J segment lost 9 bases and the V segment lost 5 bases, leaving 9 bases of the junction unmatched. CDR3 protein: CASSSGTSGPLEQFF. The CDR3 DNA follows: TGTGCCAGCTCATCCGGGACTAGCGGACCCCTTGAGCAGTTCTTC.

V gene TRBV2 combines with J gene TRBJ2-1, with 7 bases matching TRBD2. The CDR3 is made up of 13 amino acids. CDR1 is SNHLY and CDR2 is FYNNEI in the germline V gene. With V trimmed by 8 bases and J by 4 bases, 5 bases remained unmatched. DNA for the CDR3: TGTGCCAGCGGGGGGGATCTTTACAATGAGCAGTTCTTC. This sequence encodes CASGGDLYNEQFF.

The genes are TRBV11-2 and TRBJ2-2, with TRBD1 matching over 9 bases. CDR1 SGHAT and CDR2 FQNNGV come from the germline V gene. CDR3 length: 17 amino acids. J lost 2 bases, V lost 3 bases, and 7 bases had no gene match. CDR3 DNA sequence: TGTGCCAGCAGCTTTATAACAGGGGGCTATAACACCGGGGAGCTGTTTTTT. Protein sequence: CASSFITGGYNTGELFF.

The chain links TRBV24-1 to TRBJ1-4; 10 bases map to TRBD1. The CDR3 totals 14 residues. V trimming: 9 bases; J trimming: 6 bases; junction bases outside the gene matches: 6. Germline V lookup: CDR1 KGHDR, CDR2 SFDVKD. CDR3 nucleotides: TGTGCCACCGCCTCCGGGACAGGGGATGAAAAACTGTTTTTT. It codes for CATASGTGDEKLFF.

J is TRBJ1-1 and V is TRBV18, with 11 nucleotides matching TRBD1. V was clipped by 2 bases and J by 7 bases; unmatched bases: 3. The CDR3 runs to 14 residues. Germline-derived CDR1 and CDR2 are KGHSH and LQKENI. The CDR3, as DNA: TGTGCCAGCTCACCAGGGACAGGGGGGAGTGAAGCTTTCTTT. It encodes CASSPGTGGSEAFF.

The J gene is TRBJ2-1, the V gene TRBV6-2 or TRBV6-3; TRBD2 matches 9 bases. Germline-derived CDR1 and CDR2 are MNHEY and SVGEGT. The CDR3 has 21 amino acids. J lost 2 bases, V lost 2 bases, and 19 bases had no gene match. The DNA for the CDR3 is TGTGCCAGCAGTTACCTTGAAGGGCGGGAGGGCCATAGTGGGACCTACAATGAGCAGTTCTTC. Its translation is CASSYLEGREGHSGTYNEQFF.

This chain connects TRBV5-5 to TRBJ1-2, with 10 bases matching TRBD1. In germline, CDR1 is SGHKS, CDR2 YYEKEE (reference sequence). CDR3 size: 16 residues. Germline trimming cut 0 bases from V and 5 bases from J; bases unmatched to any gene: 7. CDR3 DNA: TGTGCCAGCAGCTTGGAGGGACAGGGGCCGTGGTATGGCTACACCTTC. As protein: CASSLEGQGPWYGYTF.

This chain links TRBV13 with TRBJ1-2; D is undetermined. Germline V CDR1 and CDR2: PRHDT, FYEKMQ (reference sequence). There are 13 residues in the CDR3. V was pared by 5 bases and J by 6 bases, with 13 bases between. CDR3 region: CASSRRVIHGYTF. Written as DNA, the CDR3 is TGTGCCAGCAGCCGGAGGGTAATCCATGGCTACACCTTC.

CDR3 protein: CASTPDTTTDTQYF. CDR3 DNA sequence: TGTGCCAGCACCCCGGACACCACTACAGATACGCAGTATTTT. The chain couples TRBV6-2 or TRBV6-3 to TRBJ2-3; D may be TRBD1 (5 bases). This CDR3 has 14 residues. Germline lookup yields CDR1 MNHEY and CDR2 SVGEGT. V lost 7 bases and J 3 bases, leaving 14 bases between the germline ends.

The chain is built from TRBV5-5 and TRBJ1-6; D remains ambiguous. The length of the CDR3 is 15 residues. Deletions cut 4 bases from V and 1 base from J, with 9 bases between. Germline CDR1 SGHKS, CDR2 YYEKEE (reference sequence). CDR3 sequence: CASSPLGSYNSPLHF. In nucleotides, the CDR3 is TGTGCCAGCAGCCCCTTGGGTTCCTATAATTCACCCCTCCACTTT.

The V call is TRBV7-9, the J call TRBJ2-7; TRBD1 matches at 9 bases. V trimming: 7 bases; J trimming: 4 bases; junction bases outside the gene matches: 8. The CDR3 totals 14 residues. CDR1 and CDR2 from the germline V gene are SEHNR and FQNEAQ (reference sequence). The CDR3 sequence: CASIPGQGDYEQYF. CDR3 sequence (DNA): TGTGCCAGCATCCCGGGACAGGGCGATTACGAGCAGTACTTC.

The J gene is TRBJ2-7, the V gene TRBV2; TRBD1 aligns across 7 bases. The J segment lost 3 bases and the V segment lost 0 bases, leaving 11 bases of the junction unmatched. CDR3 size: 17 residues. Germline V gene lookup returns CDR1 SNHLY and CDR2 FYNNEI. The CDR3 DNA is TGTGCCAGCAGTGAAGCCTTTGGATGGGACAGCCTCTACGAGCAGTACTTC. It codes for CASSEAFGWDSLYEQYF.

The rearrangement links TRBV28 to TRBJ2-7; D gene ambiguous. V was cut by 2 bases and J by 0 bases, with 11 bases left in between. The CDR3 has 15 residues. Per germline, CDR1 MDHEN and CDR2 SYDVKM. CDR3 in amino acids: CASSLIDTSSYEQYF. CDR3 nucleotide sequence: TGTGCCAGCAGTTTAATCGACACCAGCTCCTACGAGCAGTACTTC.